This T cell receptor beta chain derives from a study of blood T cell repertoires in COVID-19. Study-level background: The study drew acute and convalescent COVID-19 samples from the United States, Italy and Spain. PBMCs, B-cell-depleted T cells, or T cells provided the cDNA or gDNA that made up the material.

Germline lookup yields CDR1 LNHDA and CDR2 SQIVND (reference sequence). The V and J ends lost 1 base and 1 base, in that order; junction bases with no gene match: 4. The CDR3 has 16 amino acids. The authors' processing: Estimation of nucleated cell counts was performed using reference gene primer amplification. The repertoire was sequenced with immunoSEQ multiplex PCR; TCRdb's copy has only in-frame clones and lacks some. V, J and clone size are those of that table, while D and trimming were read from the DNA. Counted here are some 220,000 clones, approximately 85% occurring once; the ten biggest clones make up more than 2%. Enrolled during active infection, Seattle patients were then followed longitudinally.

The chain couples TRBV19 to TRBJ2-3; 8 bases match TRBD2. This receptor was obtained from a woman between 70 and 85 years old with COVID-19, enrolled during active disease. Sequencing was performed on peripheral blood. The CDR3 nucleotides read TGTGCCAGTAGTATAGTCGGGAGGGTCGGCACAGATACGCAGTATTTT. It encodes CASSIVGRVGTDTQYF.